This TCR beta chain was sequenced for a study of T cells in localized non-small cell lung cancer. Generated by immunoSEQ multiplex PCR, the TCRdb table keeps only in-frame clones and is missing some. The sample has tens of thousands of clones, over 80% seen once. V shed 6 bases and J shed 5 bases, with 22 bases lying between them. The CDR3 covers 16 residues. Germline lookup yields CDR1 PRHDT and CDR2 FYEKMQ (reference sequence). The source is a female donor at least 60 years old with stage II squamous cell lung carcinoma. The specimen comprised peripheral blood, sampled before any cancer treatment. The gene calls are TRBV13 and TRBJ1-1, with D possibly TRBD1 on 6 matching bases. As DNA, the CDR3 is TGTGCCAGCAGGACTTCACTGGGGGCACCGGGGACTGAAGCTTTCTTT. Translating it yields CASRTSLGAPGTEAFF.